The rows below give T cell receptor beta chains drawn from one sample of a study of blood T cell repertoires in COVID-19. The protocol was immunoSEQ multiplex PCR, while the TCRdb copy is restricted to in-frame clones and leaves out a portion. The table lists 40,000 to 60,000 clones, around 83% of them singletons, with under 9% in the top ten. The sample taken for sequencing was peripheral blood. The receptor source for this set is a human donor in a cohort sampled during active COVID-19. Each CDR3 is given with its conserved first and last residue. Fields, in order: D gene, clone size, V gene, J gene, CDR3 DNA, CDR3 protein. A D gene is named only where the DNA matches it firmly. Size is omitted from some rows. Given values are once, few, many or a class for expanded clones.

D gene: TRBD2
clone size: .
V gene: TRBV12-5
J gene: TRBJ2-2
CDR3 DNA: TGTGCTAGTGGATCCGGGACTACGGGGACCGGGGAGCTGTTTTTT
CDR3 protein: CASGSGTTGTGELFF

D gene: TRBD2
clone size: .
V gene: TRBV7-6
J gene: TRBJ2-7
CDR3 DNA: TGTGCCAGCAGTGTACTAGCGGGAGGCCACGAGCAGTACTTC
CDR3 protein: CASSVLAGGHEQYF

D gene: .
clone size: once
V gene: TRBV24-1
J gene: TRBJ2-3
CDR3 DNA: TGTGCCACCAGTGAACTGCTTGGAGATACGCAGTATTTT
CDR3 protein: CATSELLGDTQYF

D gene: .
clone size: .
V gene: TRBV5-1
J gene: TRBJ2-1
CDR3 DNA: TGCGCCAGCAGCTTGGCCCCGGGAGAGGGCTACAATGAGCAGTTCTTC
CDR3 protein: CASSLAPGEGYNEQFF

D gene: TRBD1
clone size: .
V gene: TRBV15
J gene: TRBJ2-7
CDR3 DNA: TGTGCCACCAGCTCGGACAGGGTCGGCTACGAGCAGTACTTC
CDR3 protein: CATSSDRVGYEQYF

D gene: .
clone size: .
V gene: TRBV9
J gene: TRBJ2-2
CDR3 DNA: TGTGCCAGCAGCCCCTCCTCCGGGGTCGGGGAGCTGTTTTTT
CDR3 protein: CASSPSSGVGELFF

D gene: TRBD2
clone size: .
V gene: TRBV7-9
J gene: TRBJ2-5
CDR3 DNA: TGTGCCAGCAGCGCCCGACTAGCCGAACAAGAGACCCAGTACTTC
CDR3 protein: CASSARLAEQETQYF

D gene: TRBD2
clone size: .
V gene: TRBV7-9
J gene: TRBJ2-1
CDR3 DNA: TGTGCCAGCAGCTTAACGGGAGGAAGCAATGAGCAGTTCTTC
CDR3 protein: CASSLTGGSNEQFF

D gene: TRBD1
clone size: .
V gene: TRBV14
J gene: TRBJ2-5
CDR3 DNA: TGTGCCAGCAGCCGACAGGGGAGGGAGACCCAGTACTTC
CDR3 protein: CASSRQGRETQYF

D gene: TRBD1
clone size: .
V gene: TRBV28
J gene: TRBJ1-2
CDR3 DNA: TGTGCCAGCAGTTTACAACAGGGGGCTCGTGGCTACACCTTC
CDR3 protein: CASSLQQGARGYTF

D gene: TRBD1
clone size: .
V gene: TRBV29-1
J gene: TRBJ2-5
CDR3 DNA: TGCAGCGTTAAGACAGGGCAAGAGACCCAGTACTTC
CDR3 protein: CSVKTGQETQYF

D gene: TRBD2
clone size: .
V gene: TRBV12-5
J gene: TRBJ2-1
CDR3 DNA: TGTGCTAGTGGTTCCCCCTCCGGGACTAGCTCCAATGAGCAGTTCTTC
CDR3 protein: CASGSPSGTSSNEQFF

D gene: .
clone size: .
V gene: TRBV10-1
J gene: TRBJ1-2
CDR3 DNA: TGCGCCAGCAGTTCAGGTTCCTATGGCTACACCTTC
CDR3 protein: CASSSGSYGYTF

D gene: TRBD1
clone size: .
V gene: TRBV6-2/TRBV6-3
J gene: TRBJ2-3
CDR3 DNA: TGTGCCAGCAGTTACTCGAACTCGGTACAGGGGTGGGAAGCAGATACGCAGTATTTT
CDR3 protein: CASSYSNSVQGWEADTQYF

D gene: .
clone size: .
V gene: TRBV6-5
J gene: TRBJ2-1
CDR3 DNA: TGTGCCAGCAGCCCCCGGGTCCCAAATGGCGATGAGCAGTTCTTC
CDR3 protein: CASSPRVPNGDEQFF

D gene: TRBD2
clone size: few
V gene: TRBV7-9
J gene: TRBJ2-7
CDR3 DNA: TGTGCCACGAAAATAGGAGCGGGAGGCTACGAGCAGTACTTC
CDR3 protein: CATKIGAGGYEQYF

D gene: TRBD2
clone size: .
V gene: TRBV10-3
J gene: TRBJ2-1
CDR3 DNA: TGTGCCATCAGACCGGGACTAGCGGGAGGGAGGTCCTACAATGAGCAGTTCTTC
CDR3 protein: CAIRPGLAGGRSYNEQFF

D gene: .
clone size: .
V gene: TRBV29-1
J gene: TRBJ1-2
CDR3 DNA: TGCAGCGTTGAAGATCTTAAGGGGGGCTACACCTTC
CDR3 protein: CSVEDLKGGYTF

D gene: .
clone size: .
V gene: TRBV18
J gene: TRBJ2-1
CDR3 DNA: TGTGCCAGCTCACCGGGGAGAGTCAATGAGCAGTTCTTC
CDR3 protein: CASSPGRVNEQFF

D gene: .
clone size: .
V gene: TRBV10-3
J gene: TRBJ2-5
CDR3 DNA: TGTGCCATCAGTGACTCCTTGCGGACTACCCAAGAGACCCAGTACTTC
CDR3 protein: CAISDSLRTTQETQYF

D gene: .
clone size: .
V gene: TRBV7-2
J gene: TRBJ2-5
CDR3 DNA: TGTGCCAGCAGCTTAGAACAGTTAGAGACCCAGTACTTC
CDR3 protein: CASSLEQLETQYF

D gene: TRBD2
clone size: once
V gene: TRBV11-3
J gene: TRBJ2-3
CDR3 DNA: TGTGCCAGCAGCGCGGGGACTAGCGGCACAGATACGCAGTATTTT
CDR3 protein: CASSAGTSGTDTQYF

D gene: TRBD2
clone size: once
V gene: TRBV3-1/TRBV3-2
J gene: TRBJ2-1
CDR3 DNA: TGTGCCAGCAGCCAGGGACTAGCGGGCAACAATGAGCAGTTCTTC
CDR3 protein: CASSQGLAGNNEQFF

D gene: TRBD2
clone size: .
V gene: TRBV24-1
J gene: TRBJ2-1
CDR3 DNA: TGTGCCACCAGTGAGCCAAAAGGGACTAGCGGAACCAATGAGCAGTTCTTC
CDR3 protein: CATSEPKGTSGTNEQFF

D gene: TRBD2
clone size: .
V gene: TRBV28
J gene: TRBJ2-3
CDR3 DNA: TGTGCCAGCAGAACGGAAGGCCGGAGCGGGGGCACAGATACGCAGTATTTT
CDR3 protein: CASRTEGRSGGTDTQYF

D gene: TRBD1
clone size: once
V gene: TRBV3-1/TRBV3-2
J gene: TRBJ2-7
CDR3 DNA: TGTGCCAGCCTCCGACAGGGCCTATACGAGCAGTACTTC
CDR3 protein: CASLRQGLYEQYF

D gene: .
clone size: .
V gene: TRBV5-6
J gene: TRBJ1-2
CDR3 DNA: TGTGCCAGCAGCTTGGGCGAGGGCAGCACATACTATGGCTACACCTTC
CDR3 protein: CASSLGEGSTYYGYTF

D gene: .
clone size: .
V gene: TRBV14
J gene: TRBJ2-2
CDR3 DNA: TGTGCCAGCAGCCAGCTGGCACTAGAGCCCGGGGAGCTGTTTTTT
CDR3 protein: CASSQLALEPGELFF

D gene: TRBD1
clone size: .
V gene: TRBV6-2/TRBV6-3
J gene: TRBJ1-6
CDR3 DNA: TGTGCCAGCAGTCGGGACAGGGGGATATCACCCCTCCACTTT
CDR3 protein: CASSRDRGISPLHF

D gene: .
clone size: .
V gene: TRBV9
J gene: TRBJ2-7
CDR3 DNA: TGTGCCAGCAGCGTAGAGGTGGAGCGGTTCACCTCCTACGAGCAGTACTTC
CDR3 protein: CASSVEVERFTSYEQYF

D gene: TRBD2
clone size: .
V gene: TRBV7-9
J gene: TRBJ2-3
CDR3 DNA: TGTGCCAGCAGCCACCGGAAAAGCGGGAGTGATACGCAGTATTTT
CDR3 protein: CASSHRKSGSDTQYF

D gene: TRBD2
clone size: .
V gene: TRBV7-6
J gene: TRBJ2-1
CDR3 DNA: TGTGCCAGCAGCTTGTTTAGCGGGGCGAGAAGTGAGCAGTTCTTC
CDR3 protein: CASSLFSGARSEQFF

D gene: .
clone size: .
V gene: TRBV10-1
J gene: TRBJ1-5
CDR3 DNA: TGCGCCAGCAGCGACGGGAATCAGCCCCAGCATTTT
CDR3 protein: CASSDGNQPQHF

D gene: TRBD2
clone size: .
V gene: TRBV5-4
J gene: TRBJ2-2
CDR3 DNA: TGTGCCAGCAGGACTAGCGAATTCACCGGGGAGCTGTTTTTT
CDR3 protein: CASRTSEFTGELFF

D gene: TRBD2
clone size: few
V gene: TRBV2
J gene: TRBJ2-1
CDR3 DNA: TGTGCCAGCAGTACCCCGGGACTAGCGGGAGTGTTCGGCTACAATGAGCAGTTCTTC
CDR3 protein: CASSTPGLAGVFGYNEQFF

D gene: .
clone size: .
V gene: TRBV15
J gene: TRBJ2-7
CDR3 DNA: TGTGCCACCAGCAGAGAGGGGCAGGGGAGGGAGGGCCGACGTTACGAGCAGTACTTC
CDR3 protein: CATSREGQGREGRRYEQYF

D gene: .
clone size: .
V gene: TRBV2
J gene: TRBJ1-1
CDR3 DNA: TGTGCCAGCAGTGAGCTGGGGCCCGGCACTGAAGCTTTCTTT
CDR3 protein: CASSELGPGTEAFF